A selection of T cell receptor beta chains follows, all from one sample in a study of cytomegalovirus exposure and HLA in healthy donors. Repertoires were generated with immunoSEQ multiplex PCR, while TCRdb's copy carries only in-frame clones and drops some. The table has roughly 140,000 clones, roughly 82% seen once. The sequenced sample was PBMCs. These receptor sequences come from a woman in her forties or fifties in good health and CMV-seropositive. CDR3s include the opening cysteine and the closing phenylalanine or tryptophan. D genes are given only for firm matches. Not every row has a clone size; where given, it reads once, few, many or a size class.

clone_size j_call d_call v_call cdr3_aa cdr3_nt
. TRBJ2-7 TRBD1 TRBV6-5 CASRDRGWHEQYF TGTGCCAGCAGGGACAGGGGATGGCACGAGCAGTACTTC
once TRBJ1-2 . TRBV30 CAWSVVPGVDGYTF TGTGCCTGGAGTGTAGTCCCCGGGGTCGATGGCTACACCTTC
. TRBJ1-1 . TRBV9 CASSVRGDAPEAFF TGTGCCAGCAGCGTCCGGGGGGACGCCCCTGAAGCTTTCTTT
. TRBJ2-7 TRBD1 TRBV4-1 CASSQDRTGPYEQYF TGTGCCAGCAGCCAAGATAGGACAGGTCCCTACGAGCAGTACTTC
. TRBJ2-7 TRBD1 TRBV6-6 CASRATGVAYEQYF TGTGCCAGCAGGGCCACAGGGGTCGCCTACGAGCAGTACTTC
. TRBJ2-7 TRBD1 TRBV7-9 CASSPPDRGKEYF TGTGCCAGCAGCCCACCGGACAGGGGAAAGGAGTACTTC
. TRBJ1-5 . TRBV27 CASSLGQFNQPQHF TGTGCCAGCAGTTTAGGACAGTTCAATCAGCCCCAGCATTTT
few TRBJ2-1 TRBD2 TRBV9 CASSVAASGNEQFF TGTGCCAGCAGCGTAGCCGCTAGCGGCAATGAGCAGTTCTTC
. TRBJ2-3 TRBD2 TRBV27 CASSTRGTSGATDTQYF TGTGCCAGCAGTACTCGTGGGACTAGCGGGGCCACAGATACGCAGTATTTT
. TRBJ1-2 TRBD1 TRBV7-2 CASSETQGVGYTF TGTGCCAGCAGCGAGACGCAGGGGGTCGGCTACACCTTC
few TRBJ1-2 TRBD1 TRBV29-1 CSVDPGQGLTHGYTF TGCAGCGTTGATCCGGGACAGGGGCTTACACACGGCTACACCTTC
. TRBJ2-3 . TRBV28 CASSGRDTQYF TGTGCCAGCTCGGGGAGAGATACGCAGTATTTT
. TRBJ1-1 . TRBV7-9 CASSLRGGRGSEAFF TGTGCCAGCAGCTTACGTGGCGGTAGGGGCTCTGAAGCTTTCTTT
once TRBJ1-5 . TRBV9 CASSPKGNQPQHF TGTGCCAGCAGCCCTAAAGGCAATCAGCCCCAGCATTTT
. TRBJ1-3 . TRBV19 CASSPLGGGSRNTIYF TGTGCCAGTAGTCCCCTAGGGGGGGGCAGTAGAAACACCATATATTTT
. TRBJ2-1 TRBD2 TRBV5-8 CASSRGLAGSNEQFF TGTGCCAGCAGTAGAGGACTAGCGGGTAGCAATGAGCAGTTCTTC
few TRBJ1-2 TRBD1 TRBV5-6 CASSRTGLGYTF TGTGCCAGCAGCCGGACAGGGCTAGGCTACACCTTC
. TRBJ1-3 . TRBV4-2 CASSQDGGQGNTIYF TGTGCCAGCAGCCAAGACGGCGGACAGGGAAACACCATATATTTT
. TRBJ1-1 . TRBV19 CASSMYGANTEAFF TGTGCCAGTAGTATGTATGGAGCCAACACTGAAGCTTTCTTT
. TRBJ2-7 TRBD1 TRBV7-9 CASSSGTVNEQYF TGTGCCAGCAGCTCTGGGACAGTCAACGAGCAGTACTTC
. TRBJ1-2 . TRBV7-9 CASSLAGLQGFDGYTF TGTGCCAGCAGCTTAGCGGGTTTACAGGGTTTCGATGGCTACACCTTC
. TRBJ2-7 . TRBV5-6 CASSLAGESYEQYF TGTGCCAGCAGCTTGGCTGGGGAGTCCTACGAGCAGTACTTC
. TRBJ1-2 . TRBV15 CATSRDRGAGIGGYTF TGTGCCACCAGCAGAGATCGCGGGGCGGGGATCGGTGGCTACACCTTC
. TRBJ1-2 . TRBV6-5 CASSITGTSYTF TGTGCCAGCAGTATTACCGGGACAAGCTACACCTTC
. TRBJ2-2 . TRBV5-1 CASFEGGLHTGELFF TGCGCCAGCTTTGAGGGGGGACTACACACCGGGGAGCTGTTTTTT
once TRBJ1-2 . TRBV5-6 CASSFRAHWGYTF TGTGCCAGCAGCTTCAGGGCGCATTGGGGCTACACCTTC
. TRBJ2-3 TRBD2 TRBV4-3 CASSQDPPSGGTDTQYF TGCGCCAGCAGCCAAGACCCCCCTAGCGGGGGCACAGATACGCAGTATTTT
. TRBJ1-2 TRBD1 TRBV5-1 CASSLGVQGARGYTF TGCGCCAGCAGCTTGGGAGTACAGGGGGCGCGAGGCTACACCTTC
. TRBJ2-7 . TRBV14 CASSQAAGYEQYF TGTGCCAGCAGCCAAGCGGCGGGTTACGAGCAGTACTTC
. TRBJ1-1 . TRBV20-1 CSVRQEQQAFF TGCAGTGTTCGACAGGAGCAGCAAGCTTTCTTT
few TRBJ1-4 . TRBV11-2 CASSTRPGQTNEKLFF TGTGCCAGCAGCACACGTCCAGGCCAGACTAATGAAAAACTGTTTTTT
. TRBJ2-7 TRBD2 TRBV7-8 CASSSRGVTYEQYF TGTGCCAGCAGCTCCCGGGGGGTAACCTACGAGCAGTACTTC
few TRBJ2-7 TRBD1 TRBV6-5 CASSRRQGAQEQYF TGTGCCAGCAGCCGACGACAGGGGGCGCAGGAGCAGTACTTC
once TRBJ2-7 . TRBV6-1 CASRGTQGLKYEQYF TGTGCCAGCAGAGGGACACAGGGCCTTAAATACGAGCAGTACTTC
. TRBJ2-3 TRBD1 TRBV10-3 CAIDLGTGSDTQYF TGTGCCATCGACTTGGGGACAGGGTCAGATACGCAGTATTTT
. TRBJ1-1 . TRBV6-5 CASSYTEGEGAEAFF TGTGCCAGCAGTTACACTGAGGGTGAGGGTGCTGAAGCTTTCTTT
. TRBJ2-1 TRBD1 TRBV19 CASSLGTGQFF TGTGCCAGTAGTCTCGGGACAGGTCAGTTCTTC
. TRBJ2-1 . TRBV10-3 CAISELAGPRIGNEQFF TGTGCCATCAGTGAATTGGCGGGGCCGAGGATTGGAAATGAGCAGTTCTTC
few TRBJ1-6 . TRBV27 CASRATEPNSPLHF TGTGCCAGCAGAGCGACCGAACCGAATTCACCCCTCCACTTT
. TRBJ1-2 TRBD1 TRBV7-9 CASSSGQNYGYTF TGTGCCAGCAGCTCGGGACAGAACTATGGCTACACCTTC
. TRBJ1-1 . TRBV6-5 CASSYDSLRMNTEAFF TGTGCCAGCAGTTACGACAGCCTACGCATGAACACTGAAGCTTTCTTT
. TRBJ2-4 TRBD1 TRBV5-1 CARTCRDRTSVRAKNIQYF TGCGCCAGAACCTGCCGGGACAGGACCTCCGTTCGAGCCAAAAACATTCAGTACTTC
few TRBJ2-7 TRBD1 TRBV10-2 CASRPGQGTHEQYF TGCGCCAGCAGGCCGGGACAGGGGACCCACGAGCAGTACTTC
few TRBJ2-7 . TRBV7-9 CASSLEWGGGEQYF TGTGCCAGCAGCTTAGAGTGGGGCGGCGGCGAGCAGTACTTC
few TRBJ2-3 TRBD2 TRBV9 CASSVKLAGATDTQYF TGTGCCAGCAGCGTCAAACTAGCGGGGGCGACAGATACGCAGTATTTT
few TRBJ1-1 . TRBV5-1 CASSLGQSFSEAFF TGCGCCAGCAGCTTGGGCCAGTCATTCTCTGAAGCTTTCTTT
. TRBJ2-5 TRBD1 TRBV7-6 CASRRLPSTGEETQYF TGTGCCAGCAGACGACTCCCTTCGACAGGGGAAGAGACCCAGTACTTC
. TRBJ2-2 TRBD1 TRBV19 CASRGQGALDTGELFF TGTGCCAGTAGGGGACAGGGGGCGCTCGACACCGGGGAGCTGTTTTTT
. TRBJ1-5 . TRBV7-6 CASTYPDSNQPQHF TGTGCCAGCACCTATCCGGACAGTAATCAGCCCCAGCATTTT
. TRBJ2-2 TRBD1 TRBV6-6 CASRPQGAGELFF TGTGCCAGCAGACCCCAGGGGGCCGGGGAGCTGTTTTTT
few TRBJ1-2 . TRBV4-2 CASSQDRISMGYTF TGTGCCAGCAGCCAAGACAGAATATCGATGGGCTACACCTTC